A single sample gave rise to the 9 T cell receptor beta chains below, sequenced in a study of CD4 T cells in relation to SARS-CoV-2 and coronaviruses. These receptors' targets are unknown. The assay was immunoSEQ multiplex PCR, and TCRdb's table has in-frame clones only and misses some. The sample lists some 40,000 clones, roughly 84% occurring once. What was sequenced was naive CD4+ T cells from PBMCs, cultured in vitro. Documented subset: naive CD4+ T cells isolated by negative enrichment. Receptors originate from an adult with COVID-19.

This clone was recorded once. The CDR3 region has the DNA TGCAGCGTTGACAGGGGTGAGAATACGCAGTATTTT. This codes for CSVDRGENTQYF. The chain joins TRBV29-1 to TRBJ2-3; maybe TRBD1 (6 bases). Germline assignment: CDR1 SQVTM and CDR2 ANQGSEA. V lost 3 bases and J lost 7, with 11 bases in between. The CDR3 sequence is 12 residues long.

This chain connects TRBV4-2 to TRBJ1-3, with D unresolved. The length of the CDR3 is 13 residues. V shed 4 bases and J shed 0 bases, with 4 bases lying between them. Germline V gene data show CDR1 as LGHNA and CDR2 as YNFKEQ. The CDR3 protein is CASSPDSGNTIYF. The CDR3 DNA reads as TGTGCCAGCAGCCCAGACTCTGGAAACACCATATATTTT.

The chain links TRBV12-3 or TRBV12-4 to TRBJ1-2; D might be TRBD1 (6 bases). V was shortened by 2 bases and J by 5 bases, with 9 bases between the two germline ends. CDR3 length: 13 residues. The CDR3 loop reads CASSLTRGYGYTF. CDR3 bases: TGTGCCAGCAGTTTAACCAGGGGATATGGCTACACCTTC.

The chain links TRBV13 to TRBJ2-3; no definite D call. Per the germline V gene, CDR1 is PRHDT and CDR2 is FYEKMQ (reference sequence). The CDR3 loop spans 14 amino acids. V was cut by 1 base and J by 2 bases, with 7 bases left in between. CDR3 loop: CASSLDTATDTQYF. The CDR3 nucleotides are TGTGCCAGCAGCTTAGATACGGCCACAGATACGCAGTATTTT.

The chain links TRBV6-2 or TRBV6-3 to TRBJ2-1, with D perhaps matching TRBD1 or TRBD2 (5 bases each). CDR1 is MNHEY, CDR2 SVGEGT, per germline. The CDR3 is 15 residues long. V was pared by 2 bases and J by 7 bases, with 15 bases between. CDR3 nucleotide sequence: TGTGCCAGCAGTTACCCCGGGACCAAACTTAATGAGCAGTTCTTC. This gives the protein CASSYPGTKLNEQFF.

Notes on this clone: The same CDR3 arises from other DNA sequences in this sample as well. V gene TRBV4-2 combines with J gene TRBJ2-2, with TRBD2 as a possible D gene (5 bases). CDR3 length: 16 amino acids. With 6 bases removed from V and 4 bases from J, the gap between germline ends came to 18 bases. The germline CDR1 and CDR2 sequences are LGHNA and YNFKEQ. CDR3 in DNA: TGTGCCAGCAGTCACGATCCGCCCCGGGGCACCGGGGAGCTGTTTTTT. It translates to CASSHDPPRGTGELFF.

The rearrangement links TRBV7-9 to TRBJ1-4; D not certain. Trimming left V 6 bases short and J 8 bases short, with 16 bases between. The CDR3 has 14 residues. Germline-derived CDR1 and CDR2 are SEHNR and FQNEAQ (reference sequence). The CDR3 protein is CASSLAGFQEKLFF. As DNA, the CDR3 is TGTGCCAGCAGTCTAGCGGGGTTTCAGGAAAAACTGTTTTTT. The variable domain in full, with the rest retrieved from reference TRBV7-9 and TRBJ1-4, is DTGVSQNPRHKITKRGQNVTFRCDPISEHNRLYWYRQTLGQGPEFLTYFQNEAQLEKSRLLSDRFSAERPKGSFSTLEIQRTEQGDSAMYLCASSLAGFQEKLFFGSGTQLSVL.

V gene TRBV4-1 combines with J gene TRBJ1-1; perhaps TRBD1 as D (6 bases). Germline V gene data show CDR1 as MGHRA and CDR2 as YSYEKL. This CDR3 is 16 amino acids long. Trimming removed 1 base at V and 2 bases at J, with 14 bases between. The CDR3 region has the DNA TGCGCCAGCAGCCAAGCCCCGACAGGCTATAACACTGAAGCTTTCTTT. Residues: CASSQAPTGYNTEAFF.

This clone occurred a few times. V gene TRBV3-1 (or the pseudogene TRBV3-2) combines with J gene TRBJ2-7, with D tentatively TRBD1 (7 bases). V was clipped by 4 bases and J by 4 bases, with 14 bases between them. CDR1 is LGHDT, CDR2 YNNKEL, per germline (reference sequence). This CDR3 is 14 amino acids long. CDR3 nucleotide sequence: TGTGCCAGCAGCCGGCGGGACAGACCATACGAGCAGTACTTC. This sequence encodes CASSRRDRPYEQYF.